This T cell receptor (beta chain) came from a study of T cells after yellow fever vaccination. Study-wide context: Fractions of limited cellularity were prepared by means of SMART-Seq v4 Ultra Low Input.

V was pared by 3 bases and J by 5 bases, with 14 bases between. CDR1 and CDR2 (germline): SGHRS, YFSETQ. This CDR3 has 15 amino acids. Turning to this clonotype: Its antigen is still unknown.

Study-level findings and limits: In post-booster samples, most primary-vaccination clones reappeared (roughly 96% CD4, nearly 90% CD8). Although most clonotypes did not, a small share appeared in both CD4 and CD8 compartments. The secondary response was weaker, and its peak arrived faster, on day 5 versus 15.

TCRdb fed the 5' RACE reads into MiXCR, producing one record per CDR3 protein. The repertoire holds a few hundred thousand distinct CDR3 sequences, with 8.5% to 10% as singletons. This clonotype originated in a man aged 18 to 35 who received the YFV17D yellow fever vaccine. J is TRBJ1-4 and V is TRBV5-1; tentative D call: TRBD1 (6 bases). The material was CD4+ T cells sorted from PBMCs, obtained 5 days after the yellow fever booster vaccination. In nucleotides, the CDR3 is TGCGCCAGCAGCTCGGGGACATGGCAAAATGAAAAACTGTTTTTT. Protein sequence: CASSSGTWQNEKLFF.